The T cell receptor (beta chain) described here comes from a study of blood T cell repertoires in COVID-19. About the study: Both acute and convalescent COVID-19 samples were obtained from the United States, Italy and Spain. Nucleic acid was either cDNA or gDNA, and it came from T cells, B-cell-depleted T cells, or PBMCs.

The ends were cut back, 10 bases at V and 3 bases at J, with 12 bases in the middle. Germline values: CDR1 ENHRY, CDR2 SYGVKD. There are 12 residues in the CDR3. Original processing notes: Reference gene primers were amplified, and this amplification served to estimate nucleated cell counts. Here immunoSEQ multiplex PCR was the method, and the copy in TCRdb shows in-frame clones only, minus some. That table supplies the V and J calls and clone size; D and trimming were determined from the DNA. The sample contains 150,000 or so clones, 70% to 80% of which appear only once. The sample was peripheral blood. The chain uses TRBV10-3 and TRBJ1-2; D gene uncertain. The TCR was taken from a woman aged 80 or older with active or convalescent COVID-19. CDR3 nucleotides: TGTGCCACCCGGGAGGACGACTATGGCTACACCTTC. Its translation: CATREDDYGYTF.